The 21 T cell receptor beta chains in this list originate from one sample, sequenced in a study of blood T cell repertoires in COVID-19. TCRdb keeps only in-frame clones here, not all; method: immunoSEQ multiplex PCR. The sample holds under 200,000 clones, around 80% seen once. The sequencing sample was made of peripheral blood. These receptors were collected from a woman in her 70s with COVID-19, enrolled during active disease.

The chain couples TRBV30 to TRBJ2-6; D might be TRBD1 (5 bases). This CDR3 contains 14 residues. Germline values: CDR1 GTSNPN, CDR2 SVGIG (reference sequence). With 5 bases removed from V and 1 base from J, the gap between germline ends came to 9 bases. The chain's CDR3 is CAWRSGSGANVLTF. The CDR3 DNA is TGTGCCTGGCGTTCAGGGTCTGGGGCCAACGTCCTGACTTTC.

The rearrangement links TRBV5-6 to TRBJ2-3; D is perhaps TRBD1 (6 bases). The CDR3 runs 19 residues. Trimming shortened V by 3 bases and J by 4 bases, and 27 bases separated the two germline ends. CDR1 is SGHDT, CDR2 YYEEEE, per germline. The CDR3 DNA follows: TGTGCCAGCAGCTGGGACACGAGGACACCGGGATCGGTAGCAGATACGCAGTATTTT. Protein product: CASSWDTRTPGSVADTQYF.

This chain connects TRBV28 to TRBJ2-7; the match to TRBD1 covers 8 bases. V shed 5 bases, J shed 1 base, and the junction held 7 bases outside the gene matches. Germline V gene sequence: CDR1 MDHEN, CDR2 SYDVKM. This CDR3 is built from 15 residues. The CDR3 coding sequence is TGTGCCAGCAGTCCCAGGACAGGGACATCCTACGAGCAGTACTTC. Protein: CASSPRTGTSYEQYF.

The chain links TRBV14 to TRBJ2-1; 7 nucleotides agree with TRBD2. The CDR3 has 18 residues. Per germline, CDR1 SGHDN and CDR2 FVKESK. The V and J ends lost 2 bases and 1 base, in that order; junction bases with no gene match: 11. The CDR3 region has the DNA TGTGCCAGCAGCCAATTCCCCTTGCGGCGGGAGTCCTACAATGAGCAGTTCTTC. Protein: CASSQFPLRRESYNEQFF.

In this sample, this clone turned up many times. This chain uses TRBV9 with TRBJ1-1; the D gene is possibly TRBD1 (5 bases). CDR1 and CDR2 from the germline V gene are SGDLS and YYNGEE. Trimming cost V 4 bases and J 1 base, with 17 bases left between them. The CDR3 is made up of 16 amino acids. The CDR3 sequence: CASSYLNRGSNTEAFF. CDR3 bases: TGTGCCAGCAGCTACCTGAATAGGGGCTCGAACACTGAAGCTTTCTTT.

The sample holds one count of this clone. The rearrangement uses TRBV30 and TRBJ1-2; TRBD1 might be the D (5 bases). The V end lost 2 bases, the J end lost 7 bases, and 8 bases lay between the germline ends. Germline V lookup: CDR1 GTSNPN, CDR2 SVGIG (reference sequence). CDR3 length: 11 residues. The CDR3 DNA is TGTGCCTGGAGTATCGGGGGTGGCTACACCTTC. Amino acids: CAWSIGGGYTF.

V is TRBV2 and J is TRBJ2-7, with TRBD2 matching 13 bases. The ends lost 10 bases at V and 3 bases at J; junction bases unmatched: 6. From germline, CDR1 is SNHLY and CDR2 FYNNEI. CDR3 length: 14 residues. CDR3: CAKRTSGRVYEQYF. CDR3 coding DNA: TGTGCCAAACGGACTAGCGGGAGAGTCTACGAGCAGTACTTC.

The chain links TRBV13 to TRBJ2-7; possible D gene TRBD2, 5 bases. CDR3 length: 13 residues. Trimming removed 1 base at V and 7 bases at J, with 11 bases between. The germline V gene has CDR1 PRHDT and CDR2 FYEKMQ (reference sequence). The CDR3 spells CASSLVRGGEQYV. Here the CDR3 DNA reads TGTGCCAGCAGCTTAGTTCGGGGTGGAGAGCAGTACGTC.

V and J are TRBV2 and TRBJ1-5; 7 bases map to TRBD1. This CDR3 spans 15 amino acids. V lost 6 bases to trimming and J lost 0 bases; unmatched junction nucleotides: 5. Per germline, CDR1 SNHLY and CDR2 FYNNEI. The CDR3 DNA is TGTGCCAGCAGGGGGGACAGTTATAGCAATCAGCCCCAGCATTTT. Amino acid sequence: CASRGDSYSNQPQHF.

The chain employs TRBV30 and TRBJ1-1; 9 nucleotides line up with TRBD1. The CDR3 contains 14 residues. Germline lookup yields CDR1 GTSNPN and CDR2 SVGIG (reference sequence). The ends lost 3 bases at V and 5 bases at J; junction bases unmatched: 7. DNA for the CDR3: TGTGCCTGGAGCTTCGGACAGGGGAGAACTGAAGCTTTCTTT. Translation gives CAWSFGQGRTEAFF.

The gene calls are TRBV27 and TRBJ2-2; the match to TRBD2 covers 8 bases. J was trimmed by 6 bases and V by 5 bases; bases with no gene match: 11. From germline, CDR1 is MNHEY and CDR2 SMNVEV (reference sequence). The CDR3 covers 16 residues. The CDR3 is CASSPRRGGFPGELFF. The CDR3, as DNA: TGTGCCAGCAGTCCACGTCGGGGGGGCTTTCCCGGGGAGCTGTTTTTT.

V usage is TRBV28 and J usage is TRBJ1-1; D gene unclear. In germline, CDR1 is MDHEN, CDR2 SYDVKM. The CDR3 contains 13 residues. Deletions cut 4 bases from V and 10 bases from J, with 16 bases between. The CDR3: CASSSEGPMGAFF. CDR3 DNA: TGTGCCAGCAGTTCTGAGGGCCCGATGGGAGCTTTCTTT.

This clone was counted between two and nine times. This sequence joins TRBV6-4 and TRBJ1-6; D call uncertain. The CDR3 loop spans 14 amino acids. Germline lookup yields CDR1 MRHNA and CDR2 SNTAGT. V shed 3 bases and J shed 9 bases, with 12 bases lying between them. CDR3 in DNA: TGTGCCAGCAGTGAAATGGCAGGAACTTCACCCCTCCACTTT. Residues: CASSEMAGTSPLHF.

The DNA for the CDR3 is TGTGCCAGTAGTGAGCGCAATCAGCCCCAGCATTTT. Amino acid sequence: CASSERNQPQHF. The chain has TRBV19 and TRBJ1-5; D remains unclear. Trimming took off 5 bases at V and 2 bases at J, with 4 bases between the two ends. The CDR3 contains 12 residues. Per germline, CDR1 LNHDA and CDR2 SQIVND (reference sequence).

The CDR3 coding sequence is TGTGCCAGCAGTGAAAGTTCACCAGGATACGAGCAGTACGTC. Its translation is CASSESSPGYEQYV. This chain links TRBV6-1 with TRBJ2-7; D ambiguous. V was cut by 2 bases and J by 4 bases, with 12 bases left in between. This CDR3 is built from 14 residues. The V gene's germline CDR1 is MNHNS and CDR2 SASEGT.

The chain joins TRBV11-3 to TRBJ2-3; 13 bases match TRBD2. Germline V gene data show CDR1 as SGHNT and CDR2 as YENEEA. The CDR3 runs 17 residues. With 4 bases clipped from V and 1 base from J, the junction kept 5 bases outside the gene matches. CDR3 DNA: TGTGCCAGCAGCTCACGGACTAGCGGGGGAGGCACAGATACGCAGTATTTT. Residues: CASSSRTSGGGTDTQYF.

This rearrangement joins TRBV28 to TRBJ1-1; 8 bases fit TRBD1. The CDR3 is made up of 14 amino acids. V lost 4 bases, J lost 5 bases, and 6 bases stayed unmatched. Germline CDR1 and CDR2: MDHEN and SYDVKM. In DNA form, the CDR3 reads TGTGCCAGCAGTTCGCAGGGGGCTGGGACTGAAGCTTTCTTT. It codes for CASSSQGAGTEAFF.

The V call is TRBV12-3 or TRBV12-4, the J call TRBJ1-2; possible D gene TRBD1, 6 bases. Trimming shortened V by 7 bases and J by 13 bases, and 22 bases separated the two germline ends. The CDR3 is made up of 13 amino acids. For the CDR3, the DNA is TGTGCCAGCACAGCCGCCAAAGGGGGTCCACCCACCTTC. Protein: CASTAAKGGPPTF.

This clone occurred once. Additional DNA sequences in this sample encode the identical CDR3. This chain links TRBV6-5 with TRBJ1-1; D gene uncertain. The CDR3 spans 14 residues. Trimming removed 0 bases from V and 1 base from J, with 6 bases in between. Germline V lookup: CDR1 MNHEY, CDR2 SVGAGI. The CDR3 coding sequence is TGTGCCAGCAGTTACTCTGGCGGGAACACTGAAGCTTTCTTT. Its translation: CASSYSGGNTEAFF.

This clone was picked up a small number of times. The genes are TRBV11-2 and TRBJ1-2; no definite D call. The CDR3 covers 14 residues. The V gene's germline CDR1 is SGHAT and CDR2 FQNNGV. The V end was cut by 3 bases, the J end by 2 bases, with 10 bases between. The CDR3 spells CASSFFGKNYGYTF. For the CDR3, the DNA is TGTGCCAGCAGCTTTTTCGGTAAAAACTATGGCTACACCTTC.

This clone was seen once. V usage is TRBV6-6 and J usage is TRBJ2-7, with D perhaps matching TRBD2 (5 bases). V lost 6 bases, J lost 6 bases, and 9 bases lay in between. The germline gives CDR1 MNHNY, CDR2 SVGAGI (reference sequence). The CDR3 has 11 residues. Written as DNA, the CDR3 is TGTGCCAGCAGACTAGGAGGCGAGCAGTACTTC. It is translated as CASRLGGEQYF.